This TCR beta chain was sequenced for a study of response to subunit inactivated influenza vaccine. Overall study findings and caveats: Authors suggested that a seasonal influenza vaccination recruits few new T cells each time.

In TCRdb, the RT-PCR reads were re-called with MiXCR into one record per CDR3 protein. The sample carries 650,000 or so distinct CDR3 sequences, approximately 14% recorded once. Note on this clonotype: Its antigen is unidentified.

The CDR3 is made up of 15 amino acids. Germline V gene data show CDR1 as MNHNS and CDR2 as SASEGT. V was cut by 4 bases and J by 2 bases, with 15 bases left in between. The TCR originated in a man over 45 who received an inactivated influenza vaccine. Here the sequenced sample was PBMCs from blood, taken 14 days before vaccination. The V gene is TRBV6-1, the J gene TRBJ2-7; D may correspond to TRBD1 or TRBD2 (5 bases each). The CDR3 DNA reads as TGTGCCAGCAGTGTCACCGGGGCCGGGACCTACGAGCAGTACTTC. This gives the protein CASSVTGAGTYEQYF.